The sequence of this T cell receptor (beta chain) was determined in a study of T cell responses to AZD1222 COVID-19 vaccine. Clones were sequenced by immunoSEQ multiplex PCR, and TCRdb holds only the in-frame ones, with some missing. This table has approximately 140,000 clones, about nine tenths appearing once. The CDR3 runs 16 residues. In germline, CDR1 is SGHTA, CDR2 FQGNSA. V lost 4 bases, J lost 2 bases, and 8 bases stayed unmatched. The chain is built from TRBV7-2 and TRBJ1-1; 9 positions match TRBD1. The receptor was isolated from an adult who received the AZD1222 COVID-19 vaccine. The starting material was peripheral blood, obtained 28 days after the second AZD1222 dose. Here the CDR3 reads CASSSPGQGQNTEAFF. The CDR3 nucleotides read TGTGCCAGCAGCTCGCCGGGACAGGGTCAAAACACTGAAGCTTTCTTT.